These 2 T cell receptor beta chains were sequenced from one sample in a study of blood T cell repertoires in COVID-19. Method: immunoSEQ multiplex PCR; TCRdb's copy keeps in-frame clones and lacks some. Of some 150,000 clones listed, more than 80% are singletons. Sequenced material: peripheral blood. All receptors derive from a woman aged 80 or older with acute or convalescent COVID-19.

The chain has TRBV3-1 (or the pseudogene TRBV3-2) and TRBJ1-2; 8 bases agree with TRBD1. The J segment lost 5 bases and the V segment lost 4 bases, leaving 6 bases of the junction unmatched. CDR1 and CDR2 from the germline V gene are LGHDT and YNNKEL (reference sequence). The CDR3 contains 14 residues. CDR3 in amino acids: CASSRTGNFYGYTF. CDR3 DNA sequence: TGTGCCAGCAGCCGGACAGGGAATTTTTATGGCTACACCTTC.

The chain carries TRBV5-6 and TRBJ1-1; the match to TRBD1 covers 12 bases. CDR1 is SGHDT, CDR2 YYEEEE, per germline. This CDR3 is built from 14 residues. V shed 2 bases and J 10 bases; nucleotides not matched to a gene: 6. Written as DNA, the CDR3 is TGTGCCAGCAGCTTACCCGGGACAGGGGGCAGAGCTTTCTTT. Its protein is CASSLPGTGGRAFF.